This T cell receptor beta chain originates from a study of Ad26.COV2.S vaccination and SARS-CoV-2 variants (dated by TCRdb to about 2021). About the study as a whole: TCRbeta repertoire sequencing served as the tool for gauging how specific and how broad the SARS-CoV-2-reactive T cell receptors were following Ad26.COV2.S vaccination. The TCR-sequenced set comprised around 30 samples: some 20 Ad26.COV2.S vaccine recipients, 5 placebo recipients and 8 SARS-CoV-2 convalescent individuals.

On this clone itself: Its antigen has not been determined. It has no much larger one-base neighbor in the sample; base qualities were not kept.

The time point label for this specimen denotes: individuals recovered from natural SARS-CoV-2 infection. The immunoSEQ Assay was the method used to sequence TCRbeta CDR3 regions. After extraction, genomic DNA underwent amplification by bias-controlled multiplex PCR, followed by high-throughput sequencing. In the original analysis: To quantify the absolute abundance of each unique TCRbeta CDR3 region, sequences were collapsed and filtered. T cell fraction was estimated by normalizing TCRbeta template counts to usable DNA, which was measured by amplifying reference genes present in all nucleated cells. Repertoire TCRs were annotated as SARS-CoV-2-specific when V gene, CDR3 amino acid sequence and J gene were exactly matched to a known reactive TCR set. The reference SARS-CoV-2 TCR set was obtained from MIRA and was filtered for enrichment in COVID-19-positive ImmuneCODE repertoires, whereby public or cross-reactive TCRs were removed. Based on the MIRA antigens, annotated TCRs were further analysed at the level of specific ORF or position within ORF. Depth was the summed frequency of annotated unique rearrangements, while breadth was defined as annotated unique rearrangements over total unique productive rearrangements. TCR breadth was compared between groups using two-sided Wilcoxon rank-sum tests. TCRdb holds this immuneACCESS table with in-frame rearrangements only. Some clones are missing; in checked studies, unresolved V genes explain under half, and the rest has no known cause. The V and J calls and clone size were taken over from that table, and D and trimming were inferred from the DNA. The sample records about 350,000 clones, approximately 90% of which are singletons. The ten largest clones add up to 3.9% of the sample.

The CDR3 goes from the cysteine to the phenylalanine over 17 residues. Left in the record is the CDR3 DNA by itself, 51 bases read in frame from the first base. Based on the germline V gene, the CDR1 and CDR2 sequences are MDHEN and SYDVKM. Here V drops 2 bases and J drops 2 bases, and the junction holds 10 bases not matched to any gene. What the authors observed across the whole study: Higher spike-specific TCR breadth was observed in Ad26.COV2.S recipients than in placebo recipients (P = 0.0014). After vaccination, substantial breadth of spike-specific CD8+ and CD4+ T cell responses was reported. According to the authors, total T cell responses may have been underestimated by the TCR breadth and depth analyses. Non-spike TCR breadth was comparable between vaccine and placebo recipients, consistent with the vaccine containing only spike.

The source of this sequence is a human donor who had recovered from COVID-19. The chain joins TRBV28 to TRBJ2-3; the junction holds 7 bases that match TRBD1. The sequenced sample was peripheral blood, obtained after recovery from COVID-19. The CDR3 sequence is CASSLQARTGDTDTQYF. The nucleotides are TGTGCCAGCAGTTTACAGGCGAGGACAGGAGACACAGATACGCAGTATTTT.